The 7 T cell receptor beta chains in this list originate from one sample, sequenced in a study of human T cells and chemical hapten exposure. Time point defined: patch test 1, 2 weeks after DPC sensitization. Treatment specified: therapeutic diphenylcyclopropenone sensitization with weekly scalp DPC. TCRdb redid the calling of the RACE reads with MiXCR, one entry per CDR3 protein. The sample comprises 70,000 to 75,000 distinct CDR3 sequences, 32% of which are singletons, and 8.9% rests with the top ten. Sequences were derived from whole blood, sampled in connection with sensitization to the hapten diphenylcyclopropenone (DPC). Source of these receptors: a man in his forties with alopecia areata. Some clones in this sample may be carry-over from other donors' samples.

This clonotype showed up just a few times. V is TRBV12-5 and J is TRBJ1-1; D possibly corresponds to TRBD1 (6 bases). CDR3 length equals 14 residues. V lost 3 bases and J 12 bases, leaving 20 bases between the germline ends. Germline lookup yields CDR1 LGHNT and CDR2 FRNRAP. This chain's CDR3 is CASGFGGREKGTFF. The DNA of the CDR3 is TGTGCTAGTGGTTTCGGGGGGCGTGAAAAAGGGACTTTCTTT.

The count of this clonotype is one. The rearrangement uses TRBV28 and TRBJ1-2, with TRBD1 matching 8 bases. Germline CDR1 reads MDHEN; CDR2 reads SYDVKM. Trimming removed 3 bases from V and 5 bases from J; junction bases left unmatched: 11. The CDR3 is made up of 16 amino acids. Here the CDR3 reads CASSLPGNTGGYGYTF. DNA of the CDR3: TGTGCCAGCAGTTTGCCGGGGAACACAGGGGGTTATGGCTACACCTTC.

This clonotype has only a few counts. The chain uses TRBV6-5 and TRBJ2-5; 16 positions agree with TRBD2. The CDR3 contains 17 residues. Unmatched junction bases numbered 8, after V lost 6 bases and J lost 4 bases. Per germline, CDR1 MNHEY and CDR2 SVGAGI. In nucleotides, the CDR3 is TGTGCCAGCAGCCCGGGACTAGCGGGAGGGTTGGGAGAGACCCAGTACTTC. As protein: CASSPGLAGGLGETQYF.

This clonotype was picked up a small number of times. The CDR3 spells CASSLASDYEQYF. In nucleotides, the CDR3 is TGTGCCAGCAGCTTAGCGTCGGACTACGAGCAGTACTTC. The gene calls are TRBV7-6 and TRBJ2-7, with D unresolved. The CDR3 is 13 residues long. Germline CDR1 reads SGHVS; CDR2 reads FNYEAQ. Deletions cut 0 bases from V and 3 bases from J, with 6 bases between. Combining the CDR3 with reference TRBV7-6 and TRBJ2-7 gives the whole variable domain GAGVSQSPRYKVTKRGQDVALRCDPISGHVSLYWYRQALGQGPEFLTYFNYEAQQDKSGLPNDRFSAERPEGSISTLTIQRTEQRDSAMYRCASSLASDYEQYFGPGTRLTVT.

The chain links TRBV20-1 to TRBJ2-5, with 9 bases aligning to TRBD1. This CDR3 is built from 15 residues. Germline V gene sequence: CDR1 DFQATT, CDR2 SNEGSKA (reference sequence). With 5 bases clipped from V and 2 bases from J, the junction kept 9 bases outside the gene matches. The CDR3 region is CSADDRDRVQETQYF. DNA of the CDR3: TGCAGTGCTGACGACCGGGACAGGGTACAAGAGACCCAGTACTTC.

This chain joins TRBV25-1 and TRBJ1-4; D remains unclear. Trimming pared 9 bases from V and 8 bases from J, leaving 7 bases between. The CDR3 length is 10 residues. From germline, CDR1 is MGHDK and CDR2 SYGVNS. This chain's CDR3 is CASLGEKLFF. Written as DNA, the CDR3 is TGTGCCAGTTTAGGAGAAAAACTGTTTTTT.

In its sample, this clonotype was seen many times. The chain combines TRBV29-1 with TRBJ2-3, with 9 bases matching TRBD2. Germline trimming cut 1 base from V and 5 bases from J; bases unmatched to any gene: 10. This CDR3 region has 16 residues. Germline lookup yields CDR1 SQVTM and CDR2 ANQGSEA. CDR3 residues: CSVEGAAGGFQDTQYF. CDR3 bases: TGCAGCGTTGAAGGGGCAGCGGGAGGCTTTCAAGATACGCAGTATTTT.